A selection of T cell receptor beta chains follows, all from one sample in a study of blood T cell repertoires in COVID-19. Sequencing used immunoSEQ multiplex PCR; TCRdb keeps in-frame clones, though not all of them. Here the sample spans 200,000 to 250,000 clones, around 86% being singletons. Sequencing was carried out using peripheral blood. The receptors were gathered from an elderly woman with COVID-19, enrolled during active disease. Both conserved end residues are part of each CDR3. The order of the fields is D gene, J gene, V gene, clone size, CDR3 DNA, CDR3 protein. The D gene is left open where the match is weak. Rows may omit the clone size; those that give it use once, few, many or a size class.

NA,TRBJ1-1,TRBV28,NA,TGTGCCAGCAAGTGGGGCCAGACGAACACTGAAGCTTTCTTT,CASKWGQTNTEAFF
TRBD1,TRBJ2-3,TRBV30,NA,TGTGCCTGGAGTACCGGACAGGGGGCTCGTACAGATACGCAGTATTTT,CAWSTGQGARTDTQYF
NA,TRBJ2-3,TRBV6-1,NA,TGTGCCAGCAGTGAAGGAAGGGGAGATACGCAGTATTTT,CASSEGRGDTQYF
NA,TRBJ1-1,TRBV6-1,NA,TGTGCCAGCAGTGATGACGCAGTAGCTGGGAACACTGAAGCTTTCTTT,CASSDDAVAGNTEAFF
NA,TRBJ2-3,TRBV7-2,NA,TGTGCCAGCAGCTTAGTAGCCGGGGTCACAGATACGCAGTATTTT,CASSLVAGVTDTQYF
NA,TRBJ2-7,TRBV5-1,few,TGCGCCAGCAGCTCCCTGAGCGAGCAGTACTTC,CASSSLSEQYF
NA,TRBJ1-4,TRBV7-9,NA,TGTGCCAGCAGCTATGGGGAGGATCTGGAAAAACTGTTTTTT,CASSYGEDLEKLFF
NA,TRBJ2-5,TRBV5-4,NA,TGTGCCAGCAGCTCTGGCGGGACCGCGGAGGCCCAGTACTTC,CASSSGGTAEAQYF
TRBD1,TRBJ1-1,TRBV6-4,NA,TGTGCCAGCAGCCGGACAGGGAGCGGCGCTGAAGCTTTCTTT,CASSRTGSGAEAFF
NA,TRBJ1-5,TRBV7-2,NA,TGTGCCAGCAGCAGAGTCGTTCAGGGGAATCAGCCCCAGCATTTT,CASSRVVQGNQPQHF
NA,TRBJ1-5,TRBV7-2,NA,TGTGCCAGCAGCTTAGCGGCAGGAAGCAATCAGCCCCAGCATTTT,CASSLAAGSNQPQHF
NA,TRBJ1-3,TRBV10-1,NA,TGCGCCAGCAGTGAGTCCGCCAGGACTGGAAACACCATATATTTT,CASSESARTGNTIYF
TRBD1,TRBJ1-1,TRBV30,NA,TGTGCCTGGAGTACCGCACAGGGGTTTAGGACTGAAGCTTTCTTT,CAWSTAQGFRTEAFF
TRBD1,TRBJ1-2,TRBV5-1,NA,TGCGCCAGCAGCCCGGGGGGACAGGGAATAAGCTATGGCTACACCTTC,CASSPGGQGISYGYTF
NA,TRBJ1-5,TRBV7-8,NA,TGTGCCAGCAGCCCAGAACGGGGATGGGGTCAGCCCCAGCATTTT,CASSPERGWGQPQHF
NA,TRBJ1-2,TRBV29-1,NA,TGCAGCGTTGAGGGGGGGCGGAACTATGGCTACACCTTC,CSVEGGRNYGYTF
NA,TRBJ1-1,TRBV20-1,NA,TGCAGTGCTAGTTACAGGAACACTGAAGCTTTCTTT,CSASYRNTEAFF
NA,TRBJ1-1,TRBV19,NA,TGTGCCAGTACCTCATTAGGGGCGTTGAACACTGAAGCTTTCTTT,CASTSLGALNTEAFF
NA,TRBJ2-6,TRBV28,NA,TGTGCCAGCCGCTCGGGTACCAACGTCCTGACTTTC,CASRSGTNVLTF
NA,TRBJ2-7,TRBV5-4,NA,TGTGCCAGCAGCTTGGGACTTTTTAGCCCGTACGAGCAGTACTTC,CASSLGLFSPYEQYF
NA,TRBJ1-1,TRBV12-3/TRBV12-4,NA,TGTGCCAGCAGTTTAGAGAGGAACACTGAAGCTTTCTTT,CASSLERNTEAFF
TRBD2,TRBJ2-5,TRBV13,NA,TGTGCCAGCAGCTCCCGGGGGGGAATTGGGACCCAGTACTTC,CASSSRGGIGTQYF
NA,TRBJ1-2,TRBV28,NA,TGTGCCACTACGGACAGACCTTATGGCTACACCTTC,CATTDRPYGYTF
NA,TRBJ2-5,TRBV4-3,once,TGCGCCAGCAGCCAAGGACCGGGGACCCAGTACTTC,CASSQGPGTQYF
TRBD1,TRBJ2-3,TRBV7-2,NA,TGTGCCAGCAGCCCAGGGGGTACAGGCGGCACAGATACGCAGTATTTT,CASSPGGTGGTDTQYF
NA,TRBJ1-3,TRBV6-2/TRBV6-3,NA,TGTGCCAGCAGTTACGCGGGCCTCGTCTCTGGAAACACCATATATTTT,CASSYAGLVSGNTIYF
TRBD1,TRBJ1-1,TRBV19,few,TGTGCCAGTACCGACAGGGTTACTGAAGCTTTCTTT,CASTDRVTEAFF
TRBD1,TRBJ1-1,TRBV7-2,NA,TGTGCCAGCAGCTTGGGTCAGGGGGCATGGAGGAACACTGAAGCTTTCTTT,CASSLGQGAWRNTEAFF
NA,TRBJ2-5,TRBV15,once,TGTGCCTCCGCCGACGGGTATAGCGGAGAGACCCAGTACTTC,CASADGYSGETQYF
NA,TRBJ1-4,TRBV30,NA,TGTGCCTGGGGACCTCAGGCGGGGGAAAAACTGTTTTTT,CAWGPQAGEKLFF
NA,TRBJ1-5,TRBV6-2/TRBV6-3,NA,TGTGCCAGCAGTACCGGGGGGAGGGCCCCGCATTTT,CASSTGGRAPHF
TRBD1,TRBJ1-2,TRBV27,NA,TGTGCCTCCCAGCCCGGGACAGGGAGTTTCGGCTACACCTTC,CASQPGTGSFGYTF
NA,TRBJ1-1,TRBV18,few,TGTGCCAGCTCAGCAGGACAGTGGAACACTGAAGCTTTCTTT,CASSAGQWNTEAFF
NA,TRBJ1-4,TRBV7-9,NA,TGTGCCAGCAGCCCGACCAGGGGTGGTAGTGAAAAACTGTTTTTT,CASSPTRGGSEKLFF
TRBD1,TRBJ1-2,TRBV7-2,NA,TGTGCCAGCAGCTTACGGCCAGGGACAGGGGAGGGCTACACCTTC,CASSLRPGTGEGYTF
NA,TRBJ1-3,TRBV30,NA,TGTGCCTGGGAGGTCGGGGGTAGTCGTGGAAACACCATATATTTT,CAWEVGGSRGNTIYF
TRBD2,TRBJ2-3,TRBV5-1,once,TGCGCCAGCAGCTTAACGGCGGGGGTCACAGATACGCAGTATTTT,CASSLTAGVTDTQYF
NA,TRBJ1-1,TRBV6-5,NA,TGTGCCAGCCACCGGGATGGACAGCGTGAAGCTTTCTTT,CASHRDGQREAFF
TRBD2,TRBJ2-7,TRBV27,NA,TGTGCCAGCAGTTTAGCGGGGGGCTTGCACGAGCAGTACTTC,CASSLAGGLHEQYF
TRBD1,TRBJ1-2,TRBV14,NA,TGTGCCAGCAGCCAAGCGGGAGGGGGCGTCTATGGCTACACCTTC,CASSQAGGGVYGYTF
TRBD1,TRBJ1-6,TRBV10-3,NA,TGTGCCATCAGTGAGTCTTCGACAGGGGGTTCACCCCTCCACTTT,CAISESSTGGSPLHF
NA,TRBJ1-2,TRBV7-9,NA,TGTGCCAGCAGCTCAACCCGCGGGGGGGGCTATGGCTACACCTTC,CASSSTRGGGYGYTF
TRBD1,TRBJ1-6,TRBV6-6,NA,TGTGCCAGCAGTTACCTGGGACAGGGTCTTTCACCCCTCCACTTT,CASSYLGQGLSPLHF
TRBD2,TRBJ2-5,TRBV5-4,NA,TGTGCCAGCAGCGCGGCTAGCGGGGGGGCCGGAAAGACCCAGTACTTC,CASSAASGGAGKTQYF
TRBD1,TRBJ1-2,TRBV5-4,NA,TGTGCCAGCAGCCCCGGGACAGGGGATCTGTATGGCTACACCTTC,CASSPGTGDLYGYTF
NA,TRBJ1-4,TRBV28,NA,TGTGCCAGCTACCAGGGTTTAGGTGAAAAACTGTTTTTT,CASYQGLGEKLFF
NA,TRBJ1-1,TRBV28,few,TGTGCCAGCAGTAAGGGAGGGAGGAACACTGAAGCTTTCTTT,CASSKGGRNTEAFF
TRBD1,TRBJ1-5,TRBV2,once,TGTGCCAGCAGCGGGACAGGGAGAGGCAATCAGCCCCAGCATTTT,CASSGTGRGNQPQHF
NA,TRBJ1-5,TRBV18,once,TGTGCCAGCTCGCTCAGGGGATCGGAGCCCCAGCATTTT,CASSLRGSEPQHF
NA,TRBJ2-1,TRBV3-1/TRBV3-2,NA,TGTGCCAGCAGCCCCAGCGGACCCTACAATGAGCAGTTCTTC,CASSPSGPYNEQFF
TRBD1,TRBJ1-2,TRBV28,NA,TGTGCCAGCAGTTTGACGACAGGGACCTATGGCTACACCTTC,CASSLTTGTYGYTF
TRBD1,TRBJ1-1,TRBV28,NA,TGTGCCAGCAGTCCTTCGCCGGGACAGGGGGACACTGAAGCTTTCTTT,CASSPSPGQGDTEAFF
NA,TRBJ1-1,TRBV13,NA,TGTGCCAGCAGCTCGGACAAGATGAACACTGAAGCTTTCTTT,CASSSDKMNTEAFF
NA,TRBJ1-6,TRBV28,NA,TGTGCCAGCAGTTTCCACGGGGGAGCTAATTCACCCCTCCACTTT,CASSFHGGANSPLHF
NA,TRBJ2-5,TRBV2,NA,TGTGCCAGCAGTGTGTCTGGACCCCAGGGGATAGAGACCCAGTACTTC,CASSVSGPQGIETQYF
NA,TRBJ1-3,TRBV5-6,NA,TGTGCCAGCAGCTTAGAACTCAGGCCTACTTCTATATATTTT,CASSLELRPTSIYF
TRBD2,TRBJ2-6,TRBV24-1,NA,TGTGCCACCAGTTCCGGGGGGGGAGCCTCAGAAGTCCTGACTTTC,CATSSGGGASEVLTF